This T cell receptor beta chain appears in the sequencing data of a study of blood T cell repertoires in COVID-19. This table comes from immunoSEQ multiplex PCR, and its TCRdb copy is limited to in-frame clones, with some not included. This sample has around 98,000 clones; approximately 79% occur once, and the top ten carry approximately 11%. Germline CDR1 is SEHNR and CDR2 is FQNEAQ (reference sequence). The CDR3 runs 15 residues. V was clipped by 5 bases and J by 3 bases; unmatched bases: 9. This receptor was taken from an older man with active or convalescent COVID-19. Sequencing was carried out using peripheral blood. J is TRBJ2-7 and V is TRBV7-9, with 8 positions matching TRBD1. The chain's CDR3 is CASSSTRDRLYEQYF. In DNA, the CDR3 is TGTGCCAGCAGCAGCACCCGGGACAGGCTCTACGAGCAGTACTTC.